This TCR beta chain was retrieved from a study of blood T cell repertoires in COVID-19. Background on the study: Sources were T cells, B-cell-depleted T cells, or PBMCs; the material itself was cDNA or gDNA.

As originally analysed: Reference gene primer amplification yielded estimated nucleated cell counts. TCRdb keeps only in-frame clones here, not all; method: immunoSEQ multiplex PCR. That table supplies the V and J calls and clone size; D and trimming were determined from the DNA. The repertoire holds some 56,000 clones, with 75% to 90% as singletons. The CDR3 has 15 residues. The ends were cut back, 0 bases at V and 4 bases at J, with 12 bases in the middle. CDR1 MNHEY and CDR2 SMNVEV come from the germline V gene (reference sequence). This clone was recorded once. This chain uses TRBV27 with TRBJ1-2, with D unclear. This clonotype originated in an older woman with COVID-19, enrolled during active disease. The sequencing input was peripheral blood. DNA for the CDR3: TGTGCCAGCAGTTTATCGGCCCAGGCGCCCTATGGCTACACCTTC. Encoded protein: CASSLSAQAPYGYTF.